This entry concerns a single TCR beta chain. What it recognizes is unknown. Germline CDR1 is MNHEY and CDR2 is SVGEGT. Trimming took off 2 bases at V and 1 base at J, with 11 bases between the two ends. This CDR3 has 15 residues. Only cases whose brain tissue showed the highest T cell transcript signatures were sequenced. At least one anti-epileptic drug was given before surgery. These data belong to a study of brain T cells in children with intractable seizures. Repertoires were generated with immunoSEQ multiplex PCR, while TCRdb's copy carries only in-frame clones and drops some. This table has 110,000 or so clones, approximately 94% appearing once. Overall study results and limits: Only CDR3 sequence similarity suggested viral specificity, without known HCMV serostatus. Absence of clones before surgery may stem from lower sequencing depth.

This rearrangement joins TRBV6-2 or TRBV6-3 to TRBJ1-1; no firm D call. This specimen was peripheral blood, taken at surgery. This TCR was recovered from a boy under three years old with hemimegalencephaly and intractable seizures. The CDR3 DNA reads TGTGCCAGCAGTTACCGCGTAGGGTCGAACACTGAAGCTTTCTTT. It translates to CASSYRVGSNTEAFF.